This T cell receptor beta chain was documented in a study of PD-L1 blockade in urothelial cancer (dated by TCRdb to 2016 to 2017). About the study as a whole: Therapy was started in the mid-2010s for all patients, and atezolizumab 1,200 mg was administered intravenously every 3 weeks. Pretreatment blood TCR-seq was available for around 29 patients, at least one posttreatment blood collection was obtained for 24 patients, and tumor TCR-seq was available for 24 patients. An ECOG performance status of 0 or 1 was recorded for the patients, and 0 to 3 prior chemotherapy regimens had been received by the patients. In the same patients, pretreatment tumors underwent whole exome sequencing and RNA sequencing in addition to TCR sequencing. Blood samples were analyzed at 3 weeks after treatment start (second dose) and at 6 weeks after treatment start. Pretreatment tumor samples, along with matched peripheral blood collected serially before and after atezolizumab treatment, underwent TCR sequencing. About nine tenths of the roughly 29 patients were males with bladder-origin urothelial cancer, and about 65% of the roughly 29 reported a prior smoking history. Durable clinical benefit was defined as a progression-free survival longer than 6 months, and TCR features were additionally tested against progression-free survival and overall survival. The study was an exploratory multi-omic analysis of somatic, immune and clinical correlates of response to PD-L1 blockade with atezolizumab in urothelial cancer. Blood samples gave median yields of around 140,000 T cells and over 80,000 unique TCRs, along with a median clonality of roughly 0.08. Eight to ten patients achieved durable clinical benefit and about 19 did not.

What the authors observed across the whole study: Because of the small sample size (n ≈ 29) and the many exploratory analyses performed, the results are intended to be regarded as hypothesis-generating. A pretreatment peripheral blood TCR clonality below the median was linked to improved progression-free and overall survival. Patients with durable benefit showed greater expansion of tumor-associated TCR clones in peripheral blood 3 weeks after starting treatment (n of about 20, p = 0.022).

Per the germline V gene, MDHEN is the CDR1 and SYDVKM is the CDR2. Spanning cysteine to phenylalanine, the CDR3 consists of 15 amino acids. The only DNA kept is the CDR3, 45 bases in frame from the first base. The germline ends are 12 bases apart after V is trimmed by 3 bases and J by 3 bases. In the paper's terms, the time point label means: peripheral blood 6 weeks after treatment start. The cohort included about 29 patients with locally advanced or metastatic urothelial carcinoma who were treated at Memorial Sloan Kettering on a trial protocol. Peripheral blood mononuclear cells were collected from each patient pretreatment and during treatment, giving between 1 and 8 total time points per patient. The Qiagen DNeasy Blood extraction kit was used to purify genomic DNA from total PBMCs and tumor samples. PBMCs were collected pretreatment and during treatment, and were isolated and stored as previously described.

To estimate absolute template abundance from read counts, synthetic TCR analog templates were spiked into each PCR. TCRbeta CDR3 regions were amplified from genomic DNA with bias-controlled V and J gene primers using the immunoSEQ assay. Rearranged TCRbeta segments were sequenced at approximately 20X coverage. The authors processed their data as follows. Sequencing errors were corrected by clustering and CDR3s were annotated against IMGT to assign V, D and J genes. Out-of-frame and stop-codon sequences were excluded, and only productive TCRbeta rearrangements were used in downstream analyses. To compute clonality, Shannon entropy was normalized by the log of the number of unique productive sequences and then subtracted from one. Fisher's exact test with Benjamini-Hochberg correction, at a threshold of adjusted p below 0.01, was used to find clones that differed between time points or between blood and tumor. This is the immuneACCESS table as TCRdb keeps it, with only in-frame sequences that have V and J called. A part of the clones is gone; compared with another copy, unresolved V genes explain less than half, and the rest is unexplained. The D gene and trimming were derived from the DNA, and the V and J assignments and clone size from that table. The sample table contains tens of thousands of clones; only one count was recorded for roughly 84% of them. The ten largest clones take up more than 1.5% of the sample.

Points on this clone: The clone's antigen remains unknown. No much larger clone is present one base from it, and per-base qualities are unavailable.

Recombination connected TRBV28 to TRBJ1-5, and TRBD1 may be the D gene, going by 6 matching bases. The material sequenced was PBMCs, taken around atezolizumab (anti-PD-L1) treatment. The TCR was taken from a man in his fifties or sixties with urothelial cancer. The DNA reads as follows: TGTGCCAGCAGTTTCGCCAGGGGCTACAATCAGCCCCAGCATTTT. Protein translation: CASSFARGYNQPQHF.